These 2 T cell receptor beta chains were sequenced from one sample in a study of early T cells in non-severe SARS-CoV-2 infection. TCRdb redid the calling of the 5' RACE reads with MiXCR, one entry per CDR3 protein. Of roughly 80,000 distinct CDR3 sequences in the sample, 10% to 12% were seen once. The source material was whole blood, sampled at baseline. These TCRs come from an adult who was a healthcare worker with PCR-confirmed SARS-CoV-2 infection or an uninfected control (not recorded which).

The chain couples TRBV29-1 to TRBJ1-5; D not certain. The germline V gene has CDR1 SQVTM and CDR2 ANQGSEA. The CDR3 has 12 residues. Trimming took off 7 bases at V and 2 bases at J, with 9 bases between the two ends. This CDR3 reads CSAYFGNQPQHF. The DNA for the CDR3 is TGCAGCGCTTACTTCGGCAATCAGCCCCAGCATTTT.

This clonotype was counted at least ten times. This sequence joins TRBV20-1 and TRBJ1-1, with a tentative D call TRBD1 (6 bases). Deletions cut 3 bases from V and 3 bases from J, with 17 bases between. In germline, CDR1 is DFQATT, CDR2 SNEGSKA (reference sequence). The CDR3 totals 15 residues. The CDR3 spells CSASAGGLWDTEAFF. In nucleotides, the CDR3 is TGCAGTGCTAGCGCGGGGGGCCTTTGGGACACTGAAGCTTTCTTT.